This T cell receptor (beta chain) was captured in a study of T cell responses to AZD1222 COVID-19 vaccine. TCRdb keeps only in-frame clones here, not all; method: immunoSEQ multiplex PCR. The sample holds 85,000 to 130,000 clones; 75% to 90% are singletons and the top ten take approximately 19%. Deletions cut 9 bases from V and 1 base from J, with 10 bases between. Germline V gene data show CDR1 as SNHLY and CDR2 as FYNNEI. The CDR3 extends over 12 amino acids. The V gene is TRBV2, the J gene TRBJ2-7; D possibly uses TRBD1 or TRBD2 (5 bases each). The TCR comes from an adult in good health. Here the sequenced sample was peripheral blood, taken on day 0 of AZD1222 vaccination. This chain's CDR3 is CASGTESYEQYF. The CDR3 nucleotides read TGTGCCAGTGGGACGGAATCCTACGAGCAGTACTTC.